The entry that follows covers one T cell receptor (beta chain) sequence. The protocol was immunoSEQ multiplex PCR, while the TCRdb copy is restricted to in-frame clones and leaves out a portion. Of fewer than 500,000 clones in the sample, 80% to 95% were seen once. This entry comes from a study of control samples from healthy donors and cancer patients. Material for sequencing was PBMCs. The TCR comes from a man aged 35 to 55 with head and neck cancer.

This chain's CDR3 is CASIDTVSYNEQFF. CDR3 coding DNA: TGCGCCAGCATAGACACAGTCAGCTACAATGAGCAGTTCTTC. The chain couples TRBV10-2 to TRBJ2-1, with D unclear. V dropped 7 bases and J dropped 3 bases, with 13 bases sitting between them. Germline CDR1 WSHSY, CDR2 SAAADI. The length of the CDR3 is 14 residues.